The source of this T cell receptor beta chain is a study of cytomegalovirus exposure and HLA in healthy donors. Study-wide results and limits: Associated with cytomegalovirus, according to the listing, were 150 to 200 TCR beta chains. The study found most TCR sequences rare, yet found some public TCRs in many donors.

This CDR3 is 15 amino acids long. With V trimmed by 7 bases and J by 1 base, 2 bases remained unmatched. Looked up from germline, CDR1 is MNHEY and CDR2 is SVGAGI. A multiplex PCR was run with 60 Vbeta primers and 13 Jbeta primers. Repertoires were generated with immunoSEQ multiplex PCR, while TCRdb's copy carries only in-frame clones and drops some. Of 100,000 to 150,000 clones in the sample, just under 75% were seen once. Points on this clone: Its antigen remains unidentified.

V and J are TRBV6-5 and TRBJ2-6, with TRBD2 matching over 9 bases. The sequence was collected from a man aged 40-55 years in good health and CMV-seropositive. Material for sequencing was PBMCs. As DNA, the CDR3 is TGTGCCAGCACGGCGGGGGGGTCTGGGGCCAACGTCCTGACTTTC. Protein product: CASTAGGSGANVLTF.